Below, 29 T cell receptor beta chains from the same sample are listed, as sequenced in a study of control samples from healthy donors and cancer patients. Repertoires were generated with immunoSEQ multiplex PCR, while TCRdb's copy carries only in-frame clones and drops some. The sample includes just under 80,000 clones, over 85% of them seen just once. The specimen sequenced was PBMCs. These receptors all stem from a woman in her sixties with head and neck cancer.

The rearrangement links TRBV6-2 or TRBV6-3 to TRBJ1-5; D uncertain. The ends were cut back, 3 bases at V and 11 bases at J, with 11 bases in the middle. The CDR3 contains 12 residues. The germline V gene has CDR1 MNHEY and CDR2 SVGEGT. CDR3 sequence: CASSYSPGSQHF. CDR3 nucleotide sequence: TGTGCCAGCAGTTATTCCCCGGGGTCCCAGCATTTT.

The gene calls are TRBV18 and TRBJ2-1; no clear D gene. Deletions cut 3 bases from V and 5 bases from J, with 8 bases between. The CDR3 spans 13 residues. Germline lookup yields CDR1 KGHSH and CDR2 LQKENI. The CDR3 here is CASSPVRDNEQFF. The CDR3 DNA is TGTGCCAGCTCACCCGTACGCGACAATGAGCAGTTCTTC.

The V and J genes are TRBV4-1 and TRBJ2-7; TRBD2 agrees at 10 bases. Germline trimming cut 0 bases from V and 1 base from J; bases unmatched to any gene: 3. CDR3 length: 16 amino acids. Germline CDR1 and CDR2: MGHRA and YSYEKL. CDR3 sequence reads: CASSQEGLASSYEQYF. The CDR3 DNA reads as TGCGCCAGCAGCCAAGAGGGACTAGCGAGTTCCTACGAGCAGTACTTC.

This clone showed up just once. The V gene is TRBV2, the J gene TRBJ2-6, with D perhaps matching TRBD2 (6 bases). V shed 6 bases and J shed 2 bases, with 8 bases lying between them. The CDR3 is made up of 14 amino acids. CDR1 and CDR2 from the germline V gene are SNHLY and FYNNEI. CDR3 coding DNA: TGTGCCAGCAGATCGGGGGCTGGGGCCAACGTCCTGACTTTC. Translating gives CASRSGAGANVLTF.

This chain joins TRBV18 and TRBJ2-5; TRBD1 matches 7 bases. Germline CDR1 reads KGHSH; CDR2 reads LQKENI. The CDR3 runs 14 residues. V lost 3 bases to trimming and J lost 1 base; unmatched junction nucleotides: 2. As DNA, the CDR3 is TGTGCCAGCTCACCCAACAGGGGCCAAGAGACCCAGTACTTC. It yields the protein CASSPNRGQETQYF. The whole variable domain, remainder taken from reference TRBV18 and TRBJ2-5, is NAGVMQNPRHLVRRRGQEARLRCSPMKGHSHVYWYRQLPEEGLKFMVYLQKENIIDESGMPKERFSAEFPKEGPSILRIQQVVRGDSAAYFCASSPNRGQETQYFGPGTRLLVL.

This rearrangement joins TRBV12-3 or TRBV12-4 to TRBJ1-1; TRBD1 might be the D (6 bases). The length of the CDR3 is 13 residues. V was cut by 11 bases and J by 6 bases, with 19 bases left in between. DNA of the CDR3: TGTGCCGTAAGACGGGGTTCAGGGGCTGAAGCTTTCTTT. This encodes CAVRRGSGAEAFF.

The rearrangement links TRBV29-1 to TRBJ2-7; D gene ambiguous. The V and J ends lost 8 bases and 5 bases respectively, with 7 bases between them. Germline values: CDR1 SQVTM, CDR2 ANQGSEA. This CDR3 is 9 amino acids long. The CDR3 sequence is CSPRHEQYF. Here the CDR3 DNA reads TGCAGCCCCCGGCACGAGCAGTACTTC.

The chain employs TRBV9 and TRBJ2-5; D is undetermined. The CDR3 loop spans 17 amino acids. Germline assignment: CDR1 SGDLS and CDR2 YYNGEE. Trimming removed 2 bases from V and 1 base from J, with 18 bases in between. CDR3 coding DNA: TGTGCCAGCAGCGTTCAAAGGTCCGCCGGTTTCCAAGAGACCCAGTACTTC. The encoded protein is CASSVQRSAGFQETQYF.

V gene TRBV10-3 combines with J gene TRBJ2-1; TRBD2 aligns across 9 bases. CDR1 and CDR2 from the germline V gene are ENHRY and SYGVKD. With 7 bases clipped from V and 3 bases from J, the junction kept 4 bases outside the gene matches. This CDR3 comprises 14 residues. This chain's CDR3 is CAITSGVDYNEQFF. DNA of the CDR3: TGTGCCATCACTAGCGGGGTAGACTACAATGAGCAGTTCTTC.

The CDR3: CASSLSSTPSGNTIYF. DNA of the CDR3: TGTGCCAGCAGTCTCTCGTCAACCCCCTCTGGAAACACCATATATTTT. V usage is TRBV27 and J usage is TRBJ1-3; D is unresolved. Trimming pared 5 bases from V and 0 bases from J, leaving 14 bases between. The CDR3 runs 16 residues. Per the germline V gene, CDR1 is MNHEY and CDR2 is SMNVEV (reference sequence).

The chain combines TRBV27 with TRBJ2-7; 7 bases map to TRBD2. This CDR3 comprises 15 residues. Germline CDR1 MNHEY, CDR2 SMNVEV (reference sequence). V gave up 4 bases and J gave up 2 bases; unmatched junction bases: 8. CDR3 amino acids: CASSSSREVAYEQYF. In nucleotides, the CDR3 is TGTGCCAGCAGTTCTTCACGGGAGGTAGCCTACGAGCAGTACTTC.

The J gene is TRBJ1-6, the V gene TRBV19; D unclear. This CDR3 comprises 15 residues. Germline V lookup: CDR1 LNHDA, CDR2 SQIVND (reference sequence). Trimming shortened V by 6 bases and J by 8 bases, and 17 bases separated the two germline ends. This CDR3 reads CASRKILQTDSPLHF. The CDR3 DNA follows: TGTGCCAGTAGGAAGATACTCCAAACGGATTCACCCCTCCACTTT. Full variable domain (rest looked up from reference TRBV19 and TRBJ1-6): DGGITQSPKYLFRKEGQNVTLSCEQNLNHDAMYWYRQDPGQGLRLIYYSQIVNDFQKGDIAEGYSVSREKKESFPLTVTSAQKNPTAFYLCASRKILQTDSPLHFGNGTRLTVT.

This rearrangement joins TRBV5-4 to TRBJ2-2; 11 bases agree with TRBD2. The junction had 13 bases not matched to a gene; V was cut back by 5 bases and J by 7 bases. CDR3 size: 17 residues. Germline V lookup: CDR1 SGHNT, CDR2 YYREEE (reference sequence). The CDR3 nucleotides are TGTGCCAGCAGGCTTGGCACTAGCGGGAGTATACACGGGGAGCTGTTTTTT. Protein: CASRLGTSGSIHGELFF.

V gene TRBV28 combines with J gene TRBJ2-5, with D maybe TRBD2 (5 bases). Trimming removed 7 bases at V and 2 bases at J, with 14 bases between. The CDR3 sequence is 14 residues long. Germline values: CDR1 MDHEN, CDR2 SYDVKM. The CDR3 DNA reads TGTGCCAGCAATAACGCGGGTTTTCAAGAGACCCAGTACTTC. It encodes CASNNAGFQETQYF.

The chain combines TRBV11-2 with TRBJ2-2, with 11 bases aligning to TRBD2. Germline assignment: CDR1 SGHAT and CDR2 FQNNGV. Germline trimming cut 6 bases from V and 5 bases from J; bases unmatched to any gene: 2. The CDR3 length is 14 residues. DNA of the CDR3: TGTGCCAGCAGTTCTAGCGGGGGGACCGGGGAGCTGTTTTTT. This gives the protein CASSSSGGTGELFF.

The chain combines TRBV11-2 with TRBJ2-1, with D possibly matching TRBD1 (5 bases). Germline CDR1 and CDR2: SGHAT and FQNNGV. Trimming took 7 bases from V and 5 from J, leaving 18 bases between them. The CDR3 has 15 amino acids. This CDR3 reads CASTLLNQGDNEQFF. CDR3 nucleotide sequence: TGTGCCAGCACCCTCTTGAACCAGGGCGACAATGAGCAGTTCTTC.

J is TRBJ1-1 and V is TRBV5-6, with TRBD1 as a possible D gene (5 bases). Germline lookup yields CDR1 SGHDT and CDR2 YYEEEE. The CDR3 contains 14 residues. V was shortened by 5 bases and J by 0 bases, with 11 bases between the two germline ends. CDR3 sequence: CASRSGTLNTEAFF. In DNA form, the CDR3 reads TGTGCCAGCAGATCCGGGACGTTGAACACTGAAGCTTTCTTT.

The chain links TRBV7-2 to TRBJ2-7; either TRBD1 or TRBD2 may fit D (6 bases each). The CDR3 has 16 amino acids. V was trimmed by 5 bases and J by 5 bases, leaving 22 bases between them. CDR1 is SGHTA, CDR2 FQGNSA, per germline. CDR3 sequence: CASSRGRQGRLNEQYF. In DNA, the CDR3 is TGTGCCAGCAGCCGGGGGCGGCAGGGCCGGTTAAACGAGCAGTACTTC.

The rearrangement uses TRBV28 and TRBJ1-4, with 7 bases matching TRBD1. Unmatched junction bases numbered 6, after V lost 0 bases and J lost 8 bases. The CDR3 consists of 15 residues. Per the germline V gene, CDR1 is MDHEN and CDR2 is SYDVKM. The CDR3, as DNA: TGTGCCAGCAGTTTATGGGGTCGGGGACAGGAAAAACTGTTTTTT. Translation gives CASSLWGRGQEKLFF.

The V and J genes are TRBV18 and TRBJ2-2; D is unresolved. Germline CDR1 KGHSH, CDR2 LQKENI. V lost 3 bases, J lost 2 bases, and 4 bases lay in between. The CDR3 is 13 amino acids. The CDR3 region has the DNA TGTGCCAGCTCACCCGGAAACACCGGGGAGCTGTTTTTT. Translated: CASSPGNTGELFF.

This clone was observed a handful of times. V usage is TRBV3-1 (or the pseudogene TRBV3-2) and J usage is TRBJ2-7; D unresolved. Between the trimmed V and J ends, which lost 3 bases and 7 bases, there was a span of 16 bases. CDR3 length: 14 residues. CDR1 and CDR2 (germline): LGHDT, YNNKEL (reference sequence). CDR3 residues: CASSHGFGPLEQYF. For the CDR3, the DNA is TGTGCCAGCAGCCACGGTTTTGGACCTTTAGAGCAGTACTTC.

This clone was seen just once. J is TRBJ1-5 and V is TRBV4-3; D is undetermined. The CDR3 extends over 14 amino acids. V lost 3 bases to trimming and J lost 11 bases, with 17 bases between them. Looked up from germline, CDR1 is LGHNA and CDR2 is YSLEER. The CDR3 loop reads CASSQSPTSRTQHF. DNA for the CDR3: TGCGCCAGCAGCCAGAGCCCGACCAGTCGGACCCAGCATTTT.

The chain couples TRBV3-1 (or the pseudogene TRBV3-2) to TRBJ2-7; weak D call: TRBD1 (6 bases). Trimming pared 4 bases from V and 2 bases from J, leaving 15 bases between. The CDR3 has 15 amino acids. In germline, CDR1 is LGHDT, CDR2 YNNKEL (reference sequence). DNA of the CDR3: TGTGCCAGCAGCCGACCCGGGACATCACCCTACGAGCAGTACTTC. Its protein product is CASSRPGTSPYEQYF.

A note on this clone: The junction departs from germline at one end; a sequencing error may be responsible. V and J are TRBV24-1 and TRBJ2-1; 14 bases are a match to TRBD2. Germline CDR1 and CDR2: KGHDR and SFDVKD. This CDR3 spans 17 amino acids. The chain's CDR3 is CAASDLGLAGVRGEQFF. The CDR3 DNA follows: TGTGCCGCCAGTGATCTGGGACTAGCGGGAGTGAGGGGGGAGCAGTTCTTC.

The genes are TRBV5-1 and TRBJ2-1, with TRBD2 matching over 11 bases. Germline trimming cut 3 bases from V and 4 bases from J; bases unmatched to any gene: 6. This CDR3 has 16 amino acids. CDR1 is SGHRS and CDR2 is YFSETQ in the germline V gene. This CDR3 is CASSSPGTSGYNEQFF. The CDR3 nucleotides read TGCGCCAGCAGCTCCCCCGGGACTAGCGGATACAATGAGCAGTTCTTC.

In its sample, this clone was seen a few times. CDR3 loop: CASSYWGGADSPLHF. The CDR3 region has the DNA TGTGCCAGCAGTTACTGGGGGGGCGCGGATTCACCCCTCCACTTT. The V call is TRBV6-5, the J call TRBJ1-6; tentative D call: TRBD1 (6 bases). Germline V lookup: CDR1 MNHEY, CDR2 SVGAGI. The CDR3 is 15 residues long. Trimming took 1 base from V and 8 from J, leaving 12 bases between them.

This chain joins TRBV19 and TRBJ1-1, with 7 bases identical to TRBD1. The junction had 4 bases not matched to a gene; V was cut back by 0 bases and J by 0 bases. The CDR3 is made up of 16 amino acids. Germline assignment: CDR1 LNHDA and CDR2 SQIVND (reference sequence). The CDR3 sequence: CASSIDRDSMNTEAFF. DNA for the CDR3: TGTGCCAGTAGTATAGACAGGGACAGCATGAACACTGAAGCTTTCTTT.

The rearrangement joins TRBV24-1 to TRBJ2-3, with a weak D call TRBD2 (6 bases). Germline CDR1 KGHDR, CDR2 SFDVKD. V was trimmed by 2 bases and J by 6 bases, leaving 11 bases between them. CDR3 length: 14 residues. CDR3 protein: CATSDYDRGDTQYF. In DNA, the CDR3 is TGTGCCACCAGTGATTACGACCGGGGGGATACGCAGTATTTT.

V is TRBV7-2 and J is TRBJ2-7; 10 nucleotides agree with TRBD1. Trimming took 0 bases from V and 3 from J; bases not matched to a gene: 5. This CDR3 spans 16 amino acids. The germline gives CDR1 SGHTA, CDR2 FQGNSA. The CDR3, as DNA: TGTGCCAGCAGCTTAGCCCAGACAGGGGGCCGCTACGAGCAGTACTTC. It encodes CASSLAQTGGRYEQYF.